This TCR beta chain appears in the sequencing data of a study of CD8 T cells in Susac syndrome. RNA amounts of 0.5 to 1 ug underwent reverse transcription with random hexamers. One entry per CDR3 protein, called by TCRdb with MiXCR from the immunoSEQ multiplex PCR reads. The repertoire holds around 200,000 distinct CDR3 sequences, with approximately 95% as singletons. This clonotype came up once. V lost 6 bases, J lost 8 bases, and 21 bases stayed unmatched. Germline CDR1 MNHNS, CDR2 SASEGT. The CDR3 is made up of 17 amino acids. Sample: CD4+ T cells from PBMCs. This chain connects TRBV6-1 to TRBJ1-2; 7 bases align to TRBD1. The source is a human donor with multiple sclerosis. The CDR3 loop is CASRSRDGSGQKGGYTF. CDR3 nucleotides: TGTGCCAGCAGGTCCAGGGACGGATCGGGACAGAAGGGGGGCTACACCTTC.